This is a list of T cell receptor beta chains from one sample in a study of blood T cell repertoires in COVID-19. Libraries were prepared by immunoSEQ multiplex PCR; TCRdb keeps only in-frame clonotypes and omits some of them. The sample includes roughly 250,000 clones, 80% to 90% of them seen just once. Material: PBMCs or T cells enriched from blood (not recorded which). The receptors originated from a woman aged 40 to 50 who had been exposed to COVID-19. Each CDR3 is given with its conserved first and last residue. Each record gives: V gene, J gene, D gene, clone size, CDR3 protein, CDR3 DNA. D genes are given only for firm matches. Where a row states a size, it is once, few, many or the class of an expanded clone; other rows omit it.

V: TRBV27
J: TRBJ1-6
D: .
size: .
CDR3: CASSLIGSVTLHF
DNA: TGTGCCAGCAGTTTGATTGGTTCGGTGACCCTCCACTTT

V: TRBV14
J: TRBJ1-6
D: .
size: .
CDR3: CASSHLSSPLHF
DNA: TGTGCCAGCAGCCACCTTTCTTCACCCCTCCACTTT

V: TRBV7-9
J: TRBJ2-2
D: TRBD2
size: .
CDR3: CASSPVAGGTGELFF
DNA: TGTGCCAGCAGCCCCGTGGCGGGGGGGACCGGGGAGCTGTTTTTT

V: TRBV7-9
J: TRBJ2-1
D: TRBD2
size: .
CDR3: CASSLSGGRAFPYNEQFF
DNA: TGTGCCAGCAGCTTAAGTGGTGGGAGGGCCTTCCCCTACAATGAGCAGTTCTTC

V: TRBV5-5
J: TRBJ2-3
D: TRBD1
size: .
CDR3: CASSLAWDRSQYF
DNA: TGTGCCAGCAGCTTGGCTTGGGACAGGTCGCAGTATTTT

V: TRBV4-1
J: TRBJ2-1
D: TRBD2
size: .
CDR3: CASGGLAVSSDEQFF
DNA: TGCGCCAGCGGGGGACTAGCGGTATCCTCGGATGAGCAGTTCTTC

V: TRBV7-6
J: TRBJ2-7
D: TRBD2
size: .
CDR3: CASSLGSPRLSGASYEQYF
DNA: TGTGCCAGCAGCTTAGGGTCCCCCCGACTAAGCGGGGCCTCCTACGAGCAGTACTTC

V: TRBV4-2
J: TRBJ2-5
D: .
size: .
CDR3: CASSQEEAGASWGTQYF
DNA: TGTGCCAGCAGCCAAGAGGAGGCGGGGGCCTCTTGGGGGACCCAGTACTTC

V: TRBV12-3/TRBV12-4
J: TRBJ1-4
D: .
size: .
CDR3: CASSVYEKLFF
DNA: TGTGCCAGCAGTGTCTATGAAAAACTGTTTTTT

V: TRBV19
J: TRBJ1-6
D: .
size: .
CDR3: CASSIYGLGGQSPLHF
DNA: TGTGCCAGTAGTATATATGGCTTAGGAGGACAGTCACCCCTCCACTTT

V: TRBV29-1
J: TRBJ2-2
D: .
size: .
CDR3: CSVAGTPTGELFF
DNA: TGCAGCGTTGCGGGGACACCCACCGGGGAGCTGTTTTTT

V: TRBV28
J: TRBJ1-2
D: .
size: few
CDR3: CASTTPSAGAYGYTF
DNA: TGTGCCAGCACCACACCGTCGGCGGGTGCCTATGGCTACACCTTC

V: TRBV19
J: TRBJ1-5
D: TRBD1
size: .
CDR3: CASSIGGGGNQPQHF
DNA: TGTGCCAGTAGTATCGGAGGGGGCGGTAATCAGCCCCAGCATTTT

V: TRBV18
J: TRBJ2-3
D: TRBD2
size: .
CDR3: CASSPPGTSGGAGDTQYF
DNA: TGTGCCAGCTCACCGCCTGGGACTAGCGGGGGGGCTGGAGATACGCAGTATTTT

V: TRBV4-3
J: TRBJ1-4
D: TRBD1
size: .
CDR3: CASSPDREKLFF
DNA: TGCGCCAGCAGCCCGGACAGGGAAAAACTGTTTTTT

V: TRBV7-8
J: TRBJ2-5
D: .
size: .
CDR3: CASSFSRGETQYF
DNA: TGTGCCAGCAGCTTCTCTAGGGGAGAGACCCAGTACTTC

V: TRBV5-5
J: TRBJ2-3
D: TRBD2
size: .
CDR3: CASSLEGSGTSTDTQYF
DNA: TGTGCCAGCAGCTTGGAGGGTAGCGGGACTAGCACAGATACGCAGTATTTT

V: TRBV3-1/TRBV3-2
J: TRBJ1-2
D: .
size: .
CDR3: CASEGEDYGYTF
DNA: TGTGCCAGCGAGGGAGAAGACTATGGCTACACCTTC

V: TRBV29-1
J: TRBJ1-5
D: .
size: .
CDR3: CSVKVGGLSSNQPQHF
DNA: TGCAGCGTTAAGGTTGGAGGATTGAGTAGCAATCAGCCCCAGCATTTT

V: TRBV6-1
J: TRBJ1-2
D: TRBD1
size: .
CDR3: CASSEDRNNGYTF
DNA: TGTGCCAGCAGTGAGGACAGGAACAATGGCTACACCTTC